The rows below give T cell receptor beta chains drawn from one sample of a study of cytomegalovirus exposure and HLA in healthy donors. Libraries were prepared by immunoSEQ multiplex PCR; TCRdb keeps only in-frame clonotypes and omits some of them. The sample gives fewer than 250,000 clones, over 70% of which show up once; about 1.2% is in the top ten. Sample: PBMCs. These receptors were collected from a man younger than 45 in good health and CMV-seronegative. The CDR3 runs from the conserved cysteine through the conserved F or W. D genes are given only for firm matches. Not all rows give a size; the values are once, few, many and, for expanded clones, a class.

d_gene,v_gene,len,abundance,j_gene,CDR3aa,CDR3nt
TRBD2,TRBV5-1,16,.,TRBJ2-1,CASSLFLAGGDNEQFF,TGCGCCAGCAGCTTATTTCTAGCGGGAGGCGACAATGAGCAGTTCTTC
.,TRBV28,10,.,TRBJ1-1,CAVRNTEAFF,TGTGCCGTCCGGAACACTGAAGCTTTCTTT
TRBD1,TRBV15,16,.,TRBJ1-4,CATSRDPTGVYEKLFF,TGTGCCACCAGCAGAGATCCGACAGGGGTGTATGAAAAACTGTTTTTT
.,TRBV28,14,.,TRBJ1-3,CASSFSNSGNTIYF,TGTGCCAGCAGTTTTTCCAATTCTGGAAACACCATATATTTT
.,TRBV28,18,.,TRBJ1-5,CASSLGREGGRSNQPQHF,TGTGCCAGCAGTTTGGGGCGGGAGGGGGGACGAAGCAATCAGCCCCAGCATTTT
TRBD1,TRBV19,14,.,TRBJ1-1,CASRPGQGHTEAFF,TGTGCCAGCCGACCGGGACAGGGGCACACTGAAGCTTTCTTT
TRBD2,TRBV7-8,15,.,TRBJ2-1,CASSPGTSGSIEQFF,TGTGCCAGCAGCCCCGGGACTAGCGGGAGTATTGAGCAGTTCTTC
TRBD1,TRBV9,16,.,TRBJ1-5,CASSTRQGALYQPQHF,TGTGCCAGCAGCACTCGACAGGGGGCCTTGTATCAGCCCCAGCATTTT
.,TRBV5-4,13,.,TRBJ1-1,CASSFGSRTEAFF,TGTGCCAGCAGCTTTGGCAGCAGGACTGAAGCTTTCTTT
TRBD2,TRBV7-6,16,once,TRBJ2-1,CASSLDGLAGMNEQFF,TGTGCCAGCAGCTTGGACGGACTAGCGGGTATGAATGAGCAGTTCTTC
TRBD1,TRBV25-1,13,.,TRBJ2-5,CASLMTGWETQYF,TGTGCCAGCCTGATGACAGGGTGGGAGACCCAGTACTTC
.,TRBV19,18,.,TRBJ2-4,CATTPGTAGPSSLNIQYF,TGTGCCACCACGCCCGGTACCGCCGGCCCTTCTAGTCTAAACATTCAGTACTTC
TRBD2,TRBV6-6,16,.,TRBJ2-3,CASRPSGRGGADTQYF,TGTGCCAGCAGACCTAGCGGGAGAGGGGGGGCAGATACGCAGTATTTT
.,TRBV28,15,.,TRBJ2-1,CASSYREWGLDEQFF,TGTGCCAGCAGTTACCGGGAGTGGGGTTTAGATGAGCAGTTCTTC
.,TRBV4-2,16,.,TRBJ1-4,CASSQDPAGRVEKLFF,TGTGCCAGCAGCCAAGATCCTGCCGGGAGGGTAGAAAAACTGTTTTTT
TRBD2,TRBV4-1,18,once,TRBJ2-2,CASSQDQGLAGNTGELFF,TGCGCCAGCAGCCAAGATCAGGGGCTAGCGGGGAACACCGGGGAGCTGTTTTTT
TRBD1,TRBV4-3,15,.,TRBJ2-7,CASSQGSGGLYEQYF,TGCGCCAGCAGCCAAGGGTCAGGGGGTCTTTACGAGCAGTACTTC
TRBD2,TRBV28,16,.,TRBJ2-4,CASTTRGVWAKNIQYF,TGTGCCAGCACCACCCGGGGGGTATGGGCCAAAAACATTCAGTACTTC
.,TRBV2,11,.,TRBJ1-1,CASSEVLEAFF,TGTGCCAGCAGTGAGGTACTTGAAGCTTTCTTT
.,TRBV18,15,.,TRBJ1-4,CASSPPGTRNEKLFF,TGTGCCAGCTCACCTCCCGGGACAAGAAATGAAAAACTGTTTTTT
.,TRBV11-2,14,.,TRBJ2-7,CASSLSARGHEQYF,TGTGCCAGCAGCTTATCAGCCAGGGGCCACGAGCAGTACTTC
TRBD2,TRBV28,13,.,TRBJ2-5,CASSTRGEETQYF,TGTGCCAGCAGTACCCGGGGGGAGGAGACCCAGTACTTC